This T cell receptor (beta chain) originates from a study of Ad26.COV2.S vaccination and SARS-CoV-2 variants. Study findings and constraints: Measurement of non-spike TCR breadth gave similar results in vaccine and placebo recipients. Vaccine recipients had higher spike-specific TCR breadth than placebo recipients.

The treatment: 15 to 20 received Ad26.COV2.S at low or high dose, single or two shots; about 5 received placebo; per-sample allocation not given. The samples were gathered on day 63 after the first injection of vaccine or placebo. CDR3 size: 14 residues. The germline V and J ends were trimmed by 3 bases and 6 bases, with 15 bases remaining between them. Germline assignment: CDR1 SGHTA and CDR2 FQGNSA. In this sample, this clone turned up once. The antigen is not known. Measured with immunoSEQ multiplex PCR; TCRdb has only the in-frame clones, and not every one. The sample has 380,000 or so clones, approximately 90% seen once; the top ten hold just under 5%.

This sequence was found in a person between 18 and 65 years old who received the Ad26.COV2.S COVID-19 vaccine or a placebo. The chain combines TRBV7-2 with TRBJ2-7; TRBD2 might be the D (5 bases). Source: peripheral blood, taken in a trial of Ad26.COV2.S vaccine versus placebo. In DNA, the CDR3 is TGTGCCAGCAGCTTTCCCGGGGTTGTCGGCGAGCAGTACTTC. Translation gives CASSFPGVVGEQYF.